Following are 17 T cell receptor beta chains from one sample sequenced in a study of cytomegalovirus exposure and HLA in healthy donors. Clones were sequenced by immunoSEQ multiplex PCR, and TCRdb holds only the in-frame ones, with some missing. The sample records roughly 120,000 clones, 70% to 90% being singletons. The sequenced material came from PBMCs. The receptors come from a man aged 18-30 years in good health and CMV-seronegative.

The chain uses TRBV10-3 and TRBJ2-2; no reliable D call. V was cut by 3 bases and J by 0 bases, with 8 bases left in between. CDR1 and CDR2 (germline): ENHRY, SYGVKD. CDR3 length equals 15 residues. The CDR3 region is CAISDIDANTGELFF. CDR3 DNA sequence: TGTGCCATCAGTGATATAGATGCGAACACCGGGGAGCTGTTTTTT.

This clone has more than one count but fewer than ten. This rearrangement joins TRBV5-1 to TRBJ2-1, with 14 bases fitting TRBD2. After removal of 4 bases from V and 0 bases from J, the junction contained 12 bases not matched to a gene. Germline V lookup: CDR1 SGHRS, CDR2 YFSETQ. The CDR3 runs 20 residues. CDR3 amino acids: CASSDPGLAGVGPSYNEQFF. In nucleotides, the CDR3 is TGCGCCAGCAGCGACCCGGGACTAGCGGGAGTGGGCCCCTCCTACAATGAGCAGTTCTTC.

The chain uses TRBV28 and TRBJ2-2, with D tentatively TRBD1 (5 bases). V was pared by 9 bases and J by 0 bases, with 11 bases between. Germline V gene sequence: CDR1 MDHEN, CDR2 SYDVKM. This CDR3 comprises 14 residues. CDR3 sequence reads: CASLTGTNTGELFF. The CDR3 nucleotides read TGTGCCAGTTTAACAGGAACGAACACCGGGGAGCTGTTTTTT.

V and J are TRBV7-2 and TRBJ2-1; 10 bases align to TRBD1. The V segment lost 4 bases and the J segment 12 bases; nucleotides outside the gene matches: 6. In germline, CDR1 is SGHTA, CDR2 FQGNSA. The CDR3 has 13 residues. CDR3 sequence reads: CASSSGTGVVQFF. DNA for the CDR3: TGTGCCAGCAGCTCCGGGACAGGGGTTGTGCAGTTCTTC.

This chain joins TRBV5-1 and TRBJ2-7; 10 bases fit TRBD2. Germline CDR1 is SGHRS and CDR2 is YFSETQ. The CDR3 consists of 15 residues. V shed 0 bases, J shed 3 bases, and the junction held 3 bases outside the gene matches. CDR3 nucleotides: TGCGCCAGCAGCTTGGGGACTAGCGGTGGCTACGAGCAGTACTTC. Its translation is CASSLGTSGGYEQYF.

The table lists this clone with a count of one. The chain employs TRBV9 and TRBJ2-2, with 9 bases lining up with TRBD2. The CDR3 runs to 16 residues. Germline V gene lookup returns CDR1 SGDLS and CDR2 YYNGEE. Trimming cost V 3 bases and J 4 bases; bases outside gene matches: 7. The CDR3 DNA reads as TGTGCCAGCAGCGGATTAGCGGGGGTGACCACCGGGGAGCTGTTTTTT. Translated, it gives CASSGLAGVTTGELFF.

The CDR3 DNA reads TGTGCCAGCAGTTATTCGGACACAAACTATGGCTACACCTTC. Its protein is CASSYSDTNYGYTF. V and J are TRBV6-6 and TRBJ1-2; D might be TRBD1 (5 bases). The CDR3 spans 14 residues. Trimming removed 3 bases at V and 2 bases at J, with 10 bases between. The germline gives CDR1 MNHNY, CDR2 SVGAGI (reference sequence).

V and J are TRBV28 and TRBJ2-3; TRBD1 is a possible D gene (6 bases). Between the trimmed V and J ends, which lost 3 bases and 0 bases, there was a span of 7 bases. Germline CDR1 MDHEN, CDR2 SYDVKM. This CDR3 contains 14 residues. The CDR3 reads CASSLDSSTDTQYF. The CDR3 bases are TGTGCCAGCAGTTTGGACAGTAGCACAGATACGCAGTATTTT.

This clone was seen once. This sample includes further DNA sequences coding for the same CDR3. This chain joins TRBV28 and TRBJ1-4, with 9 nucleotides matching TRBD1. CDR1 MDHEN and CDR2 SYDVKM come from the germline V gene. The CDR3 has 13 residues. Trimming took 6 bases from V and 6 from J; bases not matched to a gene: 2. For the CDR3, the DNA is TGTGCCAGCAGAAGGACAGGGGATGAAAAACTGTTTTTT. This gives the protein CASRRTGDEKLFF. Looking up the rest from reference TRBV28 and TRBJ1-4 gives the full variable domain: DVKVTQSSRYLVKRTGEKVFLECVQDMDHENMFWYRQDPGLGLRLIYFSYDVKMKEKGDIPEGYSVSREKKERFSLILESASTNQTSMYLCASRRTGDEKLFFGSGTQLSVL.

The genes are TRBV6-5 and TRBJ1-3; no clear D gene. V lost 6 bases, J lost 1 base, and 13 bases lay in between. Per germline, CDR1 MNHEY and CDR2 SVGAGI. The CDR3 runs 15 residues. CDR3 loop: CASRERGSSGNTIYF. The CDR3 DNA is TGTGCCAGCAGGGAGCGGGGTTCATCTGGAAACACCATATATTTT.

The V gene is TRBV9, the J gene TRBJ1-2; D not resolved. V gave up 0 bases and J gave up 6 bases, with 6 bases separating them. Germline assignment: CDR1 SGDLS and CDR2 YYNGEE. There are 12 residues in the CDR3. The CDR3 coding sequence is TGTGCCAGCAGCGTAGGGCCGCATGGCTACACCTTC. Protein product: CASSVGPHGYTF. Based on the CDR3 plus reference TRBV9 and TRBJ1-2, the full variable domain is DSGVTQTPKHLITATGQRVTLRCSPRSGDLSVYWYQQSLDQGLQFLIQYYNGEERAKGNILERFSAQQFPDLHSELNLSSLELGDSALYFCASSVGPHGYTFGSGTRLTVV.

This chain joins TRBV6-6 and TRBJ2-2, with 7 bases identical to TRBD1. Germline V gene lookup returns CDR1 MNHNY and CDR2 SVGAGI (reference sequence). Trimming took 6 bases from V and 2 from J; bases not matched to a gene: 6. This CDR3 has 15 residues. The CDR3 nucleotides are TGTGCCAGCAGCCTGGACAGGATTAACACCGGGGAGCTGTTTTTT. This sequence encodes CASSLDRINTGELFF.

The V and J genes are TRBV7-2 and TRBJ2-3, with TRBD2 matching over 10 bases. After removal of 0 bases from V and 3 bases from J, the junction contained 9 bases not matched to a gene. Germline V lookup: CDR1 SGHTA, CDR2 FQGNSA. The CDR3 runs 18 residues. In DNA, the CDR3 is TGTGCCAGCAGCTTAGCGAGATCTAGCGGGAGCGGGACAGATACGCAGTATTTT. It translates to CASSLARSSGSGTDTQYF.

The rearrangement links TRBV4-2 to TRBJ1-5; D is uncertain. Germline loops: CDR1 LGHNA, CDR2 YNFKEQ. V lost 1 base and J 6 bases, leaving 16 bases between the germline ends. The CDR3 loop spans 16 amino acids. Here the CDR3 DNA reads TGTGCCAGCAGCCAAGTGTGGCTTGCAGCGGGTCAGCCCCAGCATTTT. Protein: CASSQVWLAAGQPQHF.

J is TRBJ2-1 and V is TRBV4-3, with TRBD1 matching over 7 bases. Germline V gene lookup returns CDR1 LGHNA and CDR2 YSLEER. The CDR3 has 16 amino acids. The V segment lost 4 bases and the J segment 2 bases; nucleotides outside the gene matches: 8. CDR3 amino acids: CASSLTTGNPYNEQFF. CDR3 DNA: TGCGCCAGCAGCCTTACGACAGGGAATCCCTACAATGAGCAGTTCTTC.

This clone was detected once. The CDR3 coding sequence is TGTGCCAGCCAACTGAGGGGGAATGAGCAGTTCTTC. Protein: CASQLRGNEQFF. The chain carries TRBV2 and TRBJ2-1, with D possibly matching TRBD1 (6 bases). Trimming took off 8 bases at V and 7 bases at J, with 12 bases between the two ends. The V gene's germline CDR1 is SNHLY and CDR2 FYNNEI. This CDR3 comprises 12 residues.

The chain has TRBV4-1 and TRBJ2-6; D call uncertain. CDR3 length equals 15 residues. V lost 4 bases to trimming and J lost 0 bases, with 7 bases between them. Per germline, CDR1 MGHRA and CDR2 YSYEKL. The CDR3 DNA follows: TGCGCCAGCAGCCCAACAAGCTCTGGGGCCAACGTCCTGACTTTC. Protein: CASSPTSSGANVLTF.